This T cell receptor (beta chain) emerged from a study of vaccination and CD4 T cells after COVID-19. About the research overall: The study enrolled six male and four female convalescents, two of whom were Hispanic. Cultures that served as controls received a CEFX pool, an HIV-1 Nef pool, or no peptide.

Sequencing of DNA taken from cultured CD4+ T cells relied on the Oncomine TCR Beta short-read assay. In TCRdb, the PCR reads were re-called with MiXCR into one record per CDR3 protein. The table shows 9,500 to 15,000 distinct CDR3 sequences, with roughly half occurring only once. Treatment of the sample: approximately 9-day PBMC culture with coronavirus spike peptide pools or control peptides (ViraFEST assay). On day 3 and again on day 7, fresh IL-2 medium was used to replace half the medium. This clonotype occurred once. What it binds is not known. V was trimmed by 2 bases and J by 5 bases, leaving 13 bases between them. Germline CDR1 reads DFQATT; CDR2 reads SNEGSKA (reference sequence). The length of the CDR3 is 13 residues.

This TCR was sampled from a human donor with COVID-19. The V and J genes are TRBV20-1 and TRBJ2-7; possible D gene TRBD1, 5 bases. Source: cultured CD4+ T cells from blood, taken after SARS-CoV-2 vaccination. This chain's CDR3 is CSARPGKGNEQYF. CDR3 sequence (DNA): TGCAGTGCTAGACCAGGGAAGGGCAACGAGCAGTACTTC.